In its sample, the clone carrying this T cell receptor (beta chain) was seen a few times. Sequencing used immunoSEQ multiplex PCR; TCRdb keeps in-frame clones, though not all of them. This table holds roughly 290,000 clones, around 88% found once. The germline V and J ends were trimmed by 4 bases and 4 bases, with 9 bases remaining between them. Germline V gene data show CDR1 as MNHEY and CDR2 as SVGAGI. CDR3 length equals 13 residues. The data were taken from a study of blood T cell repertoires in COVID-19. Study-level background: PBMCs, B-cell-depleted T cells, or T cells provided the cDNA or gDNA that made up the material.

The sample taken for sequencing was PBMCs or T cells enriched from blood (not recorded which). This chain joins TRBV6-5 and TRBJ2-3, with a weak D call TRBD1 (5 bases). The sequence was collected from a woman in her 40s who had recovered from COVID-19. In nucleotides, the CDR3 is TGTGCCAGCAGTTGGCAGGGCGCAGATACGCAGTATTTT. This encodes CASSWQGADTQYF.